These 32 T cell receptor beta chains originate from one sample sequenced in a study of cytomegalovirus exposure and HLA in healthy donors. Produced via immunoSEQ multiplex PCR; TCRdb's table is partial and in-frame only. The profile shows approximately 140,000 clones, about nine tenths of them singletons. The specimen was PBMCs. The source is a man between 18 and 29 years old in good health and CMV-seronegative.

The gene calls are TRBV2 and TRBJ2-7; TRBD2 matches 7 bases. This CDR3 is 14 amino acids long. Germline V gene lookup returns CDR1 SNHLY and CDR2 FYNNEI. J was trimmed by 5 bases and V by 2 bases; bases with no gene match: 6. Here the CDR3 reads CASSELRREDEQYF. CDR3 DNA sequence: TGTGCCAGCAGTGAATTGAGACGGGAGGACGAGCAGTACTTC.

The rearrangement uses TRBV28 and TRBJ2-1; possible D gene TRBD2, 6 bases. Germline V gives CDR1 MDHEN, CDR2 SYDVKM. CDR3 size: 15 residues. Trimming took 8 bases from V and 8 from J, leaving 22 bases between them. CDR3 in amino acids: CASPPSPAGSDEQFF. CDR3 bases: TGTGCCAGCCCTCCTTCGCCAGCGGGCTCGGATGAGCAGTTCTTC.

The rearrangement links TRBV7-2 to TRBJ2-7, with 10 nucleotides matching TRBD2. The V gene's germline CDR1 is SGHTA and CDR2 FQGNSA. The CDR3 totals 13 residues. V lost 7 bases to trimming and J lost 4 bases; unmatched junction nucleotides: 4. The CDR3 spells CASTWTSGYEQYF. The CDR3 DNA sequence: TGTGCCAGCACCTGGACTAGCGGTTACGAGCAGTACTTC.

The chain joins TRBV11-2 to TRBJ2-1, with 7 bases identical to TRBD1. The CDR3 consists of 15 residues. V lost 5 bases, J lost 6 bases, and 10 bases stayed unmatched. CDR1 and CDR2 from the germline V gene are SGHAT and FQNNGV. The CDR3 spells CASSTKQGLFNEQFF. In nucleotides, the CDR3 is TGTGCCAGCAGCACCAAACAGGGGCTGTTCAATGAGCAGTTCTTC. The whole variable domain, filled in from reference TRBV11-2 and TRBJ2-1, reads EAGVAQSPRYKIIEKRQSVAFWCNPISGHATLYWYQQILGQGPKLLIQFQNNGVVDDSQLPKDRFSAERLKGVDSTLKIQPAKLEDSAVYLCASSTKQGLFNEQFFGPGTRLTVL.

V and J are TRBV10-3 and TRBJ1-2; 8 nucleotides match TRBD1. The CDR3 is 15 residues long. Losses at the gene ends were 2 bases for V and 5 bases for J; bases not matched to a gene: 7. Germline V gene sequence: CDR1 ENHRY, CDR2 SYGVKD. CDR3 loop: CAISEPTGGIYGYTF. The CDR3 bases are TGTGCCATCAGTGAGCCTACAGGGGGAATTTATGGCTACACCTTC.

The genes are TRBV9 and TRBJ1-1; TRBD1 agrees at 9 bases. The CDR3 extends over 17 amino acids. From germline, CDR1 is SGDLS and CDR2 YYNGEE. Losses at the gene ends were 0 bases for V and 3 bases for J; bases not matched to a gene: 9. Here the CDR3 DNA reads TGTGCCAGCAGCGTAGCCGGGACAGGGTTTATTGACACTGAAGCTTTCTTT. Amino acid sequence: CASSVAGTGFIDTEAFF.

The sample holds one count of this clone. J is TRBJ1-5 and V is TRBV12-5, with unresolved D. V shed 3 bases and J shed 11 bases, with 14 bases lying between them. CDR1 is LGHNT and CDR2 is FRNRAP in the germline V gene. This CDR3 is 13 amino acids long. The CDR3 nucleotides read TGTGCTAGTGGTTTTACCGATGTCTCAGCCCAGCATTTT. It codes for CASGFTDVSAQHF.

The chain has TRBV4-3 and TRBJ2-1; 7 bases agree with TRBD2. Germline CDR1 reads LGHNA; CDR2 reads YSLEER. With V trimmed by 1 base and J by 8 bases, 11 bases remained unmatched. CDR3 size: 16 residues. The CDR3 DNA reads as TGCGCCAGCAGCCAAGGAGACTCCGCGGGAGAGGATGAGCAGTTCTTC. Protein: CASSQGDSAGEDEQFF.

The V gene is TRBV5-1, the J gene TRBJ2-3, with 14 bases that match TRBD2. From germline, CDR1 is SGHRS and CDR2 YFSETQ. CDR3 length equals 15 residues. Germline trimming cut 4 bases from V and 5 bases from J; bases unmatched to any gene: 3. CDR3 sequence reads: CASSPGLAGEDTQYF. The CDR3 DNA reads TGCGCCAGCAGCCCGGGACTAGCGGGGGAAGATACGCAGTATTTT.

This clone occurred once. The chain carries TRBV27 and TRBJ1-2; 10 nucleotides align to TRBD1. Germline CDR1 MNHEY, CDR2 SMNVEV (reference sequence). V was clipped by 5 bases and J by 7 bases; unmatched bases: 7. The CDR3 runs 14 residues. This CDR3 is CASSRTGGVGGYTF. CDR3 sequence (DNA): TGTGCCAGCAGTCGGACAGGGGGAGTGGGTGGCTACACCTTC.

The V and J genes are TRBV2 and TRBJ1-2; D is unresolved. There are 12 residues in the CDR3. Germline CDR1 is SNHLY and CDR2 is FYNNEI. V was pared by 4 bases and J by 3 bases, with 6 bases between. This CDR3 reads CASSGGDYGYTF. The CDR3 bases are TGTGCCAGCAGTGGCGGAGACTATGGCTACACCTTC.

The chain joins TRBV10-2 to TRBJ2-7, with 10 bases fitting TRBD2. CDR3 length: 16 residues. Germline CDR1 and CDR2: WSHSY and SAAADI. V dropped 5 bases and J dropped 5; count of bases not matched to a gene: 12. DNA for the CDR3: TGCGCCAGCAGTAGCCTAGCGGGGGTGGGCCTGCACGAGCAGTACTTC. It codes for CASSSLAGVGLHEQYF.

The genes are TRBV28 and TRBJ2-1; 8 nucleotides line up with TRBD1. Trimming at V came to 8 bases and at J to 0 bases, leaving 6 bases not matched to a gene. Looked up from germline, CDR1 is MDHEN and CDR2 is SYDVKM. This CDR3 has 15 residues. In DNA, the CDR3 is TGTGCCAGCGACCCGGGACAGGCCTCCTACAATGAGCAGTTCTTC. It translates to CASDPGQASYNEQFF.

On this clone: A junction end diverges from the germline sequence, so it may reflect a read error. V is TRBV29-1 and J is TRBJ1-2; 8 nucleotides line up with TRBD1. The CDR3 length is 12 residues. Germline V lookup: CDR1 SQVTM, CDR2 ANQGSEA. DNA for the CDR3: TGCAGCGTGGAAGAACAGGGGGATGCCTACACCTTC. This gives the protein CSVEEQGDAYTF.

The chain has TRBV4-1 and TRBJ2-3; 7 positions match TRBD1. V was clipped by 3 bases and J by 4 bases; unmatched bases: 7. Per the germline V gene, CDR1 is MGHRA and CDR2 is YSYEKL. This CDR3 comprises 15 residues. The CDR3 loop reads CASSHREGAADTQYF. The CDR3 bases are TGCGCCAGCAGCCATCGAGAGGGGGCGGCAGATACGCAGTATTTT.

This clone appeared a few times. The V gene is TRBV18, the J gene TRBJ1-5; D uncertain. Germline loops: CDR1 KGHSH, CDR2 LQKENI. There are 14 residues in the CDR3. With 4 bases removed from V and 2 bases from J, the gap between germline ends came to 9 bases. For the CDR3, the DNA is TGTGCCAGCTCACTCGAGGAAGGCAATCAGCCCCAGCATTTT. This codes for CASSLEEGNQPQHF.

The chain links TRBV5-1 to TRBJ2-5; 8 nucleotides line up with TRBD1. The CDR3 has 15 residues. Germline CDR1 and CDR2: SGHRS and YFSETQ. The trim removed 4 bases at V and 4 bases at J, leaving 9 bases unmatched. CDR3 sequence reads: CASSPNPGQGETQYF. CDR3 nucleotide sequence: TGCGCCAGCAGCCCAAACCCCGGACAGGGAGAGACCCAGTACTTC.

V usage is TRBV2 and J usage is TRBJ1-2, with 10 bases fitting TRBD1. The CDR3 is 14 amino acids. Germline CDR1 SNHLY, CDR2 FYNNEI. V gave up 6 bases and J gave up 5 bases; unmatched junction bases: 6. The CDR3 region is CASRNRQGAYGYTF. The CDR3 bases are TGTGCCAGCAGAAACCGACAGGGGGCTTATGGCTACACCTTC.

This rearrangement joins TRBV5-1 to TRBJ2-2; weak D call: TRBD1 (7 bases). V lost 4 bases to trimming and J lost 0 bases, with 16 bases between them. This CDR3 contains 17 residues. CDR1 and CDR2 (germline): SGHRS, YFSETQ. This CDR3 is CASSVKQGTANTGELFF. The CDR3 DNA reads TGCGCCAGCAGCGTCAAACAGGGGACTGCGAACACCGGGGAGCTGTTTTTT.

This sequence joins TRBV6-5 and TRBJ2-7, with D maybe TRBD1 (6 bases). CDR3 size: 14 residues. Trimming pared 7 bases from V and 3 bases from J, leaving 16 bases between. The V gene's germline CDR1 is MNHEY and CDR2 SVGAGI. DNA of the CDR3: TGTGCCAGCAAAGTAGGGCAGGGGTTCTACGAGCAGTACTTC. Protein sequence: CASKVGQGFYEQYF.

The chain is built from TRBV7-6 and TRBJ2-7, with 8 bases matching TRBD2. Unmatched junction bases numbered 3, after V lost 5 bases and J lost 0 bases. CDR3 length: 14 amino acids. Germline V gene data show CDR1 as SGHVS and CDR2 as FNYEAQ. Written as DNA, the CDR3 is TGTGCCAGCAGCCCGGGAGGGAGCTCCTACGAGCAGTACTTC. Protein sequence: CASSPGGSSYEQYF.

This clone was counted once. The chain combines TRBV19 with TRBJ2-3; 8 bases map to TRBD1. CDR3 length: 13 amino acids. Germline lookup yields CDR1 LNHDA and CDR2 SQIVND (reference sequence). Trimming cost V 4 bases and J 6 bases; bases outside gene matches: 3. CDR3 sequence: CASSTQGADTQYF. The CDR3 DNA reads TGTGCCAGTAGTACGCAGGGGGCCGATACGCAGTATTTT.

The genes are TRBV29-1 and TRBJ2-2; tentative D call: TRBD2 (5 bases). The CDR3 contains 13 residues. Looked up from germline, CDR1 is SQVTM and CDR2 is ANQGSEA. The V end was cut by 1 base, the J end by 6 bases, with 9 bases between. The DNA for the CDR3 is TGCAGCGTTGAAGCGGTAGCGCCCGGGGAGCTGTTTTTT. Translating gives CSVEAVAPGELFF.

The genes are TRBV27 and TRBJ2-7; TRBD2 matches 8 bases. Germline V gene lookup returns CDR1 MNHEY and CDR2 SMNVEV (reference sequence). The CDR3 loop spans 19 amino acids. V was pared by 3 bases and J by 2 bases, with 18 bases of the junction left unmatched. The CDR3 bases are TGTGCCAGCAGTTTCCAGGGACTAGGACAGATTCTACCTACCTACGAGCAGTACTTC. This translates into CASSFQGLGQILPTYEQYF.

The chain links TRBV6-6 to TRBJ1-1, with D unresolved. V was clipped by 2 bases and J by 0 bases, with 4 bases between them. This CDR3 is built from 13 residues. From germline, CDR1 is MNHNY and CDR2 SVGAGI (reference sequence). In DNA, the CDR3 is TGTGCCAGCAGTTACCAGATGAACACTGAAGCTTTCTTT. As protein: CASSYQMNTEAFF.

The chain couples TRBV5-1 to TRBJ2-1, with D unresolved. The V end lost 1 base, the J end lost 0 bases, and 5 bases lay between the germline ends. The CDR3 length is 14 residues. The germline CDR1 and CDR2 sequences are SGHRS and YFSETQ. This chain's CDR3 is CASSLRSSYNEQFF. The CDR3 coding sequence is TGCGCCAGCAGCTTGAGGAGCTCCTACAATGAGCAGTTCTTC.

The rearrangement links TRBV7-2 to TRBJ1-5; D unclear. V lost 6 bases, J lost 2 bases, and 14 bases lay in between. Germline V gene data show CDR1 as SGHTA and CDR2 as FQGNSA. The CDR3 sequence is 15 residues long. The CDR3 coding sequence is TGTGCCAGCAGGGTCGTTAGTCGGGGCAATCAGCCCCAGCATTTT. Amino acid sequence: CASRVVSRGNQPQHF. Together with reference TRBV7-2 and TRBJ1-5, the CDR3 gives the full variable domain: GAGVSQSPSNKVTEKGKDVELRCDPISGHTALYWYRQSLGQGLEFLIYFQGNSAPDKSGLPSDRFSAERTGGSVSTLTIQRTQQEDSAVYLCASRVVSRGNQPQHFGDGTRLSIL.

The chain combines TRBV5-6 with TRBJ1-4; maybe TRBD1 (6 bases). The CDR3 runs 17 residues. In germline, CDR1 is SGHDT, CDR2 YYEEEE. Trimming shortened V by 3 bases and J by 0 bases, and 15 bases separated the two germline ends. The chain's CDR3 is CASSYTTGLATNEKLFF. In DNA, the CDR3 is TGTGCCAGCAGCTATACGACAGGACTTGCAACTAATGAAAAACTGTTTTTT.

The V and J genes are TRBV18 and TRBJ1-1; maybe TRBD1 (5 bases). V gave up 4 bases and J gave up 3 bases, with 18 bases separating them. CDR1 and CDR2 from the germline V gene are KGHSH and LQKENI. This CDR3 is 16 amino acids long. CDR3 sequence (DNA): TGTGCCAGCTCACTAACTAAGGGGTTTTTGGACACTGAAGCTTTCTTT. Its protein product is CASSLTKGFLDTEAFF.

This chain joins TRBV5-1 and TRBJ1-6; 8 nucleotides align to TRBD1. The length of the CDR3 is 14 residues. J gave up 8 bases and V 4 bases, and 5 bases lay outside the gene matches. The germline V gene has CDR1 SGHRS and CDR2 YFSETQ. The CDR3 DNA reads as TGCGCCAGCAGCGCGGACAGGGCATATTCACCCCTCCACTTT. Its translation is CASSADRAYSPLHF.

This clone was seen only a few times. The gene calls are TRBV6-5 and TRBJ1-6, with TRBD1 matching 7 bases. CDR1 is MNHEY and CDR2 is SVGAGI in the germline V gene. The V and J ends lost 5 bases and 5 bases, in that order; junction bases with no gene match: 0. The CDR3 has 13 amino acids. The CDR3, as DNA: TGTGCCAGCAGTGACAGGGATAATTCACCCCTCCACTTT. It yields the protein CASSDRDNSPLHF.

The rearrangement uses TRBV30 and TRBJ2-3; 15 nucleotides align to TRBD2. The V gene's germline CDR1 is GTSNPN and CDR2 SVGIG (reference sequence). The CDR3 consists of 14 residues. The junction had 3 bases not matched to a gene; V was cut back by 8 bases and J by 3 bases. The CDR3 bases are TGTGCCGCCGGACTAGCGGGAGGGACAGATACGCAGTATTTT. Translation gives CAAGLAGGTDTQYF. Based on the CDR3 plus reference TRBV30 and TRBJ2-3, the full variable domain is SQTIHQWPATLVQPVGSPLSLECTVEGTSNPNLYWYRQAAGRGLQLLFYSVGIGQISSEVPQNLSASRPQDRQFILSSKKLLLSDSGFYLCAAGLAGGTDTQYFGPGTRLTVL.